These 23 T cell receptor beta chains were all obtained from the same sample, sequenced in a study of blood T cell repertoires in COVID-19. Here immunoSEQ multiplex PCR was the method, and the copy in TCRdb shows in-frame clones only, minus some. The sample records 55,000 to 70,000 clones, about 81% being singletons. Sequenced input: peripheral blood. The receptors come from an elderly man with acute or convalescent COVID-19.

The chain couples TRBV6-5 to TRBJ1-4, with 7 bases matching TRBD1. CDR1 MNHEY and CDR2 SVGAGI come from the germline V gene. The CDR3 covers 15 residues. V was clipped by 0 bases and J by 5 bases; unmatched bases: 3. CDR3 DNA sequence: TGTGCCAGCAGTTACTCGGTCAGGGGGAATGAAAAACTGTTTTTT. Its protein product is CASSYSVRGNEKLFF.

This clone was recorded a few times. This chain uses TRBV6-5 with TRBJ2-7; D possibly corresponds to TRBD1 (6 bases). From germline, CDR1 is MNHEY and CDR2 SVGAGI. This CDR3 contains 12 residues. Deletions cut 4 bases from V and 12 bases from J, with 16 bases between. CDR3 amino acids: CASSSGTLPPYF. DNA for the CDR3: TGTGCCAGCAGTTCCGGGACACTCCCACCGTACTTC.

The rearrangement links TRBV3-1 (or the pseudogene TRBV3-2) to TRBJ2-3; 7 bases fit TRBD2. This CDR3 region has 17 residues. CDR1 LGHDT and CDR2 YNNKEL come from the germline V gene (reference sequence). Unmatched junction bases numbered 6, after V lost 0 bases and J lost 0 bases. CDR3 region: CASSQDPGGGSTDTQYF. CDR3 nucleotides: TGTGCCAGCAGCCAAGATCCTGGCGGGGGTAGCACAGATACGCAGTATTTT.

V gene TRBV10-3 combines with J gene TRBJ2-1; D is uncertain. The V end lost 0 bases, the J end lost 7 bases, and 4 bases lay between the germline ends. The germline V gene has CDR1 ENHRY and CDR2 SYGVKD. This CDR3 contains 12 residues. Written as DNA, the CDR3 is TGTGCCATCAGTGAGTCGAGAAATGAGCAGTTCTTC. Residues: CAISESRNEQFF.

The CDR3: CASSRGQGWVNEQFF. The CDR3 DNA reads TGCGCCAGCAGCAGGGGACAGGGCTGGGTGAATGAGCAGTTCTTC. The chain carries TRBV5-1 and TRBJ2-1; TRBD1 agrees at 9 bases. The CDR3 is made up of 15 amino acids. CDR1 SGHRS and CDR2 YFSETQ come from the germline V gene. The V segment lost 4 bases and the J segment 7 bases; nucleotides outside the gene matches: 9. Combining the CDR3 with reference TRBV5-1 and TRBJ2-1 gives the whole variable domain KAGVTQTPRYLIKTRGQQVTLSCSPISGHRSVSWYQQTPGQGLQFLFEYFSETQRNKGNFPGRFSGRQFSNSRSEMNVSTLELGDSALYLCASSRGQGWVNEQFFGPGTRLTVL.

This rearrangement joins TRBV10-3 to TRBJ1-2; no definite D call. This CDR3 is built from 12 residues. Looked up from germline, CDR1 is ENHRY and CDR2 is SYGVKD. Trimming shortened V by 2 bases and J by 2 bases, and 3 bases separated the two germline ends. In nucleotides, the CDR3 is TGTGCCATCAGTGAGGCGAACTATGGCTACACCTTC. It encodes CAISEANYGYTF.

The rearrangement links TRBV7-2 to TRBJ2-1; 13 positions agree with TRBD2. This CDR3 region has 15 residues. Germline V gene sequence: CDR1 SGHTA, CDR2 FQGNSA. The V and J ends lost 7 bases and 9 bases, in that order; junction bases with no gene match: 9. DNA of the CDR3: TGTGCCAGCATCGGGGGACTAGCGGGATATGGTGAGCAGTTCTTC. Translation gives CASIGGLAGYGEQFF.

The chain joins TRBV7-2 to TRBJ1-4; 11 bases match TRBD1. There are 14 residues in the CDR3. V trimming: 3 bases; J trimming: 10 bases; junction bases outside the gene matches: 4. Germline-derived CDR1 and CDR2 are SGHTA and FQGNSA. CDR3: CASSLDRGQRKLFF. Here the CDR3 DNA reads TGTGCCAGCAGCTTGGACAGGGGGCAAAGAAAACTGTTTTTT.

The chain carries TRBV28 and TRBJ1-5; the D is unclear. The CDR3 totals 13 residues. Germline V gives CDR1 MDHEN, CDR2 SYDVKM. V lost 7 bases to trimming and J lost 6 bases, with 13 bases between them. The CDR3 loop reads CASIEGSGQPQHF. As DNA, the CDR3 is TGTGCCAGCATTGAGGGCTCGGGTCAGCCCCAGCATTTT. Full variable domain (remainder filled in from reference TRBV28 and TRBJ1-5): DVKVTQSSRYLVKRTGEKVFLECVQDMDHENMFWYRQDPGLGLRLIYFSYDVKMKEKGDIPEGYSVSREKKERFSLILESASTNQTSMYLCASIEGSGQPQHFGDGTRLSIL.

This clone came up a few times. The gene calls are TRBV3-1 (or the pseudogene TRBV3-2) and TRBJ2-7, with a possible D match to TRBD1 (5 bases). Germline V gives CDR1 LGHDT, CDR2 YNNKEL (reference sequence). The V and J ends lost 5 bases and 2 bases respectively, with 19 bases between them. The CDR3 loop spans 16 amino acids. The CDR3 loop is CASSAGQEENTYEQYF. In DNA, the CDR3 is TGTGCCAGCAGCGCCGGACAAGAAGAGAACACCTACGAGCAGTACTTC.

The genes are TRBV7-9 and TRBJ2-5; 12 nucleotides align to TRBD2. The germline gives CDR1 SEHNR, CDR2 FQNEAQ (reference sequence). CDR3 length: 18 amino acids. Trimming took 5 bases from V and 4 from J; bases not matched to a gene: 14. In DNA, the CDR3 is TGTGCCAGCAGCCACAGCGATGGACTAGCGGGGAACCCAGAGACCCAGTACTTC. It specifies CASSHSDGLAGNPETQYF. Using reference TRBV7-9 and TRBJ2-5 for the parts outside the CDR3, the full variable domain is DTGVSQNPRHKITKRGQNVTFRCDPISEHNRLYWYRQTLGQGPEFLTYFQNEAQLEKSRLLSDRFSAERPKGSFSTLEIQRTEQGDSAMYLCASSHSDGLAGNPETQYFGPGTRLLVL.

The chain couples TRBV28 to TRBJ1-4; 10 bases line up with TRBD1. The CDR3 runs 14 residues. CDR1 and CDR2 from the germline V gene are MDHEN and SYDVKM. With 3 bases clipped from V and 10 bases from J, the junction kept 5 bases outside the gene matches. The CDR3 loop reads CASSFGQGGVKLFF. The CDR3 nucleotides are TGTGCCAGCAGTTTTGGACAGGGGGGGGTAAAACTGTTTTTT.

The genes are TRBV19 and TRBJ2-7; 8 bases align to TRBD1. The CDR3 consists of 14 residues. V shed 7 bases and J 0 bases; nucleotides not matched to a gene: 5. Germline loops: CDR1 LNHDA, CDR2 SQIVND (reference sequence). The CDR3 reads CASKGQASSYEQYF. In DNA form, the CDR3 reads TGTGCCAGTAAGGGACAGGCGAGCTCCTACGAGCAGTACTTC.

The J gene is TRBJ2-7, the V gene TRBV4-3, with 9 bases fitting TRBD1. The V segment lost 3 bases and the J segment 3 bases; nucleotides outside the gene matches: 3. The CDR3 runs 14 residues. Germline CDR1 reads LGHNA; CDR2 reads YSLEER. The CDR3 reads CASSQRDRVYEQYF. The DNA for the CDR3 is TGCGCCAGCAGCCAGCGGGACAGGGTCTACGAGCAGTACTTC.

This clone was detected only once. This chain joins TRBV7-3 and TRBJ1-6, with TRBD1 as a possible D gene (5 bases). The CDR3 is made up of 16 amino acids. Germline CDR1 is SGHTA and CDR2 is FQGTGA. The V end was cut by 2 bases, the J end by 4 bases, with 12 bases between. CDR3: CASSLGEGRYNSPLHF. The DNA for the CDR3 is TGTGCCAGCAGCTTAGGGGAGGGGAGATATAATTCACCCCTCCACTTT.

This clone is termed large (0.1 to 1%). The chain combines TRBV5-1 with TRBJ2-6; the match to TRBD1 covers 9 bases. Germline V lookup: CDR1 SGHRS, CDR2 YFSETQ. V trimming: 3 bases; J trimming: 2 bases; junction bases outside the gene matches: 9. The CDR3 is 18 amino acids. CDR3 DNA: TGCGCCAGCAGCTCGGGGCTACAGGGGGCGGCTGGGGCCAACGTCCTGACTTTC. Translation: CASSSGLQGAAGANVLTF.

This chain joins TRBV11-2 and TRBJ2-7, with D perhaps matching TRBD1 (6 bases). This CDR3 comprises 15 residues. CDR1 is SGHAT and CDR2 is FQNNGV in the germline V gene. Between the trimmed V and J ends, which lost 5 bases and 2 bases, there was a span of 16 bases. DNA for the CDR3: TGTGCCAGCAGCCCGACTCCAGGGACAACCTACGAGCAGTACTTC. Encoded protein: CASSPTPGTTYEQYF.

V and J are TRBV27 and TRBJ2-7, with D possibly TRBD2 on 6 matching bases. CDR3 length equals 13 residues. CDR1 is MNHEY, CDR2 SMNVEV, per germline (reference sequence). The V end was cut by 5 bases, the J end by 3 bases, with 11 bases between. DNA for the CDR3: TGTGCCAGCAGTCACGGGGACTTCTACGAGCAGTACTTC. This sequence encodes CASSHGDFYEQYF.

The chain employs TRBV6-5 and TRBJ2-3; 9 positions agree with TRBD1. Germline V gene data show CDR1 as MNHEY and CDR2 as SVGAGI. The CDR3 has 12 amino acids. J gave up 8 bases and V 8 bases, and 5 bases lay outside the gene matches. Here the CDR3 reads CASAGQGLTQYF. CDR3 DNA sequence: TGTGCCAGCGCGGGACAGGGACTTACGCAGTATTTT.

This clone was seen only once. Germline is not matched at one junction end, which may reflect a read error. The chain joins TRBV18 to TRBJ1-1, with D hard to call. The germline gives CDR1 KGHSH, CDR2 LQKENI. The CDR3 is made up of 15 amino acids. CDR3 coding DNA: TGTGCCAGCTCCCCACGGCGGAGTATGGGTTCTGAAGCTTTCTTT. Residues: CASSPRRSMGSEAFF.

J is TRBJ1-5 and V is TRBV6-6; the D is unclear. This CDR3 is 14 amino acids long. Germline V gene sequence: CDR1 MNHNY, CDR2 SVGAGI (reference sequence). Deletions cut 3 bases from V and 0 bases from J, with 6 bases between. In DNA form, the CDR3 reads TGTGCCAGCAGTTATGGAGGTAGCAATCAGCCCCAGCATTTT. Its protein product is CASSYGGSNQPQHF.

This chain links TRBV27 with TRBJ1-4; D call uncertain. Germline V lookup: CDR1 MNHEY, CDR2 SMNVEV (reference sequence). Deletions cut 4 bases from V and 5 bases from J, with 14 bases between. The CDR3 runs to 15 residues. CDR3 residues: CASSYQRSGNEKLFF. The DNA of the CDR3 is TGTGCCAGCAGTTATCAAAGGTCGGGAAATGAAAAACTGTTTTTT.

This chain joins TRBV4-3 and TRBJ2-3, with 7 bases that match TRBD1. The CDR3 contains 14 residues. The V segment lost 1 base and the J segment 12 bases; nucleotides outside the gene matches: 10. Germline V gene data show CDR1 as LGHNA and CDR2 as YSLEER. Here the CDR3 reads CASSQGTGVPTQYF. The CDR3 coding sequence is TGCGCCAGCAGCCAAGGTACAGGGGTGCCTACTCAGTATTTT.